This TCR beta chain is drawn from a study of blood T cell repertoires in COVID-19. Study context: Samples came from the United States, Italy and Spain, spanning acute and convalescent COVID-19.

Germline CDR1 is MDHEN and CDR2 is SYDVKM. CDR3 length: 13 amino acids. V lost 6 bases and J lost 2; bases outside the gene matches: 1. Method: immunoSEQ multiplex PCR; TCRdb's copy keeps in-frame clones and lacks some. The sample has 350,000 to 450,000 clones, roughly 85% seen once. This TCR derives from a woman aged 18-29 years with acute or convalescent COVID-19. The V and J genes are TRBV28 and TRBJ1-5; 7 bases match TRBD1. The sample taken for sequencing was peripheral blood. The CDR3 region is CASSQGGNQPQHF. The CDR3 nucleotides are TGTGCCAGCAGCCAGGGGGGCAATCAGCCCCAGCATTTT.